The following is a T cell receptor (beta chain) sequence with its context. Its antigen target is currently unknown. No quality values exist for individual bases; no much larger clone is one base distant. Its CDR3 holds 15 amino acids, cysteine through phenylalanine. Only the CDR3 DNA is retained, 45 bases long and in frame from the first base. The germline V gene (reference sequence) sets CDR1 to SEHNR and CDR2 to FQNEAQ. Compared with germline, V lacks 2 bases and J lacks 6 bases; bases without a gene match: 4. The record originates from a study of T cell repertoires in cytomegalovirus infection (dated by TCRdb to between 2019 and 2020). The study in broad terms: Peptide stimulations targeted recently identified HLA-C-restricted CMV epitopes, whose presentation resists viral immunomodulation, together with well-studied HLA-B-restricted epitopes. Donor HLA type was relevant to the analysis, as public TCR beta signatures indicated carriage of CMV infection together with the matching HLA type. General conclusions and limits of the study: The ex vivo response was dominated by HLA-C-restricted CMV-specific TCR beta clonotypes, and the single most frequent clonotype in two of eight donors was supplied by these HLA-C-restricted clonotypes. Carriers of CMV infection plus the relevant HLA type were discriminated by the cumulative frequency of public TCR beta family members in the study cohort and in an independent approximately 360-donor cohort.

The data were produced on an Illumina HiSeq 1500. TCRdb reanalyzed the raw reads on its own, using fastp at Q25 for trimming and MiXCR for clone calling, and kept in-frame beta chains. Rows with a matching CDR3 protein are joined into one entry that keeps the most common DNA and genes. The sample data list some 270,000 distinct CDR3 sequences, and approximately 22% of these were observed just once. The ten largest clones take up roughly 19% of the sample. This specimen's treatment or condition label, per the study, means: in vitro stimulation with specific CMV peptide epitopes to enrich CMV-specific T cells.

This material consisted of cultured PBMCs, taken from culture after CMV antigen stimulation. The source of this sequence is a human donor in good health (CMV status not recorded). Some clones in this sample may be carry-over from other donors' samples. The sequence is built from TRBV7-9 and TRBJ2-5; 12 junctional bases match TRBD2. The CDR3 has the sequence CASSLTSGRRKTQYF. At the DNA level, the sequence is TGTGCCAGCAGCTTAACTAGCGGGAGGAGAAAGACCCAGTACTTC.